The 26 T cell receptor beta chains below were found in one sample sequenced in a study of identical twins. TCRdb passed the 5' RACE reads through MiXCR, listing each CDR3 protein once. The sample has 300,000 to 400,000 distinct CDR3 sequences; approximately 13% are singletons. A further study also used this sample, focusing on yellow fever vaccine responses in identical twins.

The sample consisted of CD8+ T cells sorted from blood. All receptors come from a woman between 18 and 29 years old in good health.

This clonotype has just a few counts. At one of its ends the junction is not consistent with the germline gene, which may arise from a read error. The chain uses TRBV5-1 and TRBJ2-5; 7 bases align to TRBD2. Germline V gene data show CDR1 as SGHRS and CDR2 as YFSETQ. This CDR3 has 15 residues. CDR3 amino acids: CASSSGLIDHETQYF. The CDR3, as DNA: TGCGCCAGCAGCTCGGGACTAATAGACCACGAGACCCAGTACTTC.

There are a few counts of this clonotype. This rearrangement joins TRBV29-1 to TRBJ2-7, with 11 bases fitting TRBD2. V shed 7 bases, J shed 0 bases, and the junction held 2 bases outside the gene matches. CDR3 length: 13 residues. Germline V lookup: CDR1 SQVTM, CDR2 ANQGSEA. The CDR3 protein is CSGTSGSSYEQYF. CDR3 nucleotide sequence: TGCAGCGGTACTAGCGGGAGCTCCTACGAGCAGTACTTC.

This clonotype was seen more than once but under ten times. The CDR3 coding sequence is TGTGCCAGCAGCTTGGGGGTCAGGATTGACTACAATGAGCAGTTCTTC. The encoded protein is CASSLGVRIDYNEQFF. This chain connects TRBV5-6 to TRBJ2-1; D unclear. The CDR3 has 16 amino acids. The germline CDR1 and CDR2 sequences are SGHDT and YYEEEE. Between the trimmed V and J ends, which lost 0 bases and 3 bases, there was a span of 13 bases.

This chain links TRBV4-1 with TRBJ2-5; TRBD2 aligns across 10 bases. CDR1 is MGHRA, CDR2 YSYEKL, per germline. V was clipped by 5 bases and J by 2 bases; unmatched bases: 5. This CDR3 region has 15 residues. For the CDR3, the DNA is TGCGCCAGCAGCTTTAGCGGGGGGACACAAGAGACCCAGTACTTC. Its translation is CASSFSGGTQETQYF.

This clonotype was seen a few times. The chain is built from TRBV9 and TRBJ2-1; D gene ambiguous. CDR1 and CDR2 (germline): SGDLS, YYNGEE. Trimming stripped 1 base from V and 9 bases from J, with 5 bases between. The CDR3 contains 11 residues. CDR3 residues: CASSVSSEQFF. CDR3 coding DNA: TGTGCCAGCAGCGTATCGAGTGAGCAGTTCTTC. Supplemented by reference TRBV9 and TRBJ2-1, the full variable domain reads DSGVTQTPKHLITATGQRVTLRCSPRSGDLSVYWYQQSLDQGLQFLIQYYNGEERAKGNILERFSAQQFPDLHSELNLSSLELGDSALYFCASSVSSEQFFGPGTRLTVL.

This clonotype was seen only a few times. The V call is TRBV4-1, the J call TRBJ1-2; no firm D call. Germline CDR1 and CDR2: MGHRA and YSYEKL. The germline V and J ends were trimmed by 1 base and 10 bases, with 22 bases remaining between them. This CDR3 contains 16 residues. In DNA form, the CDR3 reads TGCGCCAGCAGCCAAGTAATCGGGCAGAAGCTAAGTGTCTACACCTTC. This codes for CASSQVIGQKLSVYTF.

In regard to this clonotype: A junction end diverges from the germline sequence, so it may reflect a read error. CDR3 protein: CSSTDSKNEQFF. The DNA of the CDR3 is TGTTCCAGCACGGACAGTAAAAATGAGCAGTTCTTC. The chain is built from TRBV27 and TRBJ2-1; D is possibly TRBD1 (6 bases). Germline V gene lookup returns CDR1 MNHEY and CDR2 SMNVEV (reference sequence). This CDR3 contains 12 residues.

This clonotype turned up a few times. A much larger clone differs from this one at a single base, so this may be a read error. Here the CDR3 reads CASSDRVNTEAFF. The CDR3 coding sequence is TGTGCCAGCAGTGACAGGGTGAACACTGAAGCTTTCTTT. The V gene is TRBV25-1, the J gene TRBJ1-1; maybe TRBD1 (5 bases). CDR3 length equals 13 residues. Germline CDR1 is MGHDK and CDR2 is SYGVNS. V lost 3 bases and J lost 0, with 5 bases in between.

The chain uses TRBV4-1 and TRBJ2-7; D might be TRBD2 (5 bases). Trimming removed 0 bases at V and 3 bases at J, with 9 bases between. CDR3 size: 14 residues. Germline assignment: CDR1 MGHRA and CDR2 YSYEKL. The CDR3 loop reads CASSQDEGSYEQYV. The DNA for the CDR3 is TGCGCCAGCAGCCAAGATGAGGGTAGCTACGAGCAGTACGTC.

The chain joins TRBV29-1 to TRBJ2-7; tentatively, D is TRBD1 (6 bases). This CDR3 region has 12 residues. The germline V gene has CDR1 SQVTM and CDR2 ANQGSEA. V lost 3 bases and J 0 bases, leaving 6 bases between the germline ends. The CDR3 nucleotides read TGCAGCGTTGAGGACAGCTCCTACGAGCAGTACGTC. Translating gives CSVEDSSYEQYV.

There are a few counts of this clonotype. The rearrangement links TRBV5-1 to TRBJ2-7; D is perhaps TRBD2 (5 bases). Looked up from germline, CDR1 is SGHRS and CDR2 is YFSETQ. V lost 4 bases and J lost 6, with 14 bases in between. CDR3 size: 13 residues. CDR3 DNA: TGCGCCAGCAGCCCACTGGGCGGAGGCGAGCAGTACTTC. It yields the protein CASSPLGGGEQYF.

The chain carries TRBV29-1 and TRBJ1-2; the D gene is possibly TRBD1 (5 bases). The CDR3 extends over 15 amino acids. Germline CDR1 is SQVTM and CDR2 is ANQGSEA. Trimming removed 0 bases at V and 2 bases at J, with 13 bases between. For the CDR3, the DNA is TGCAGCGTTGAAGATCCGGGAGGGGCCAACTATGGCTACACCTTC. Its translation: CSVEDPGGANYGYTF.

The gene calls are TRBV5-1 and TRBJ2-3, with 8 bases lining up with TRBD2. V gave up 1 base and J gave up 1 base; unmatched junction bases: 5. In germline, CDR1 is SGHRS, CDR2 YFSETQ. This CDR3 has 16 residues. The CDR3 reads CASSLQAGVRTDTQYF. CDR3 sequence (DNA): TGCGCCAGCAGCTTGCAAGCGGGAGTCCGCACAGATACGCAGTATTTT. The full variable domain, with the rest looked up from reference TRBV5-1 and TRBJ2-3, is KAGVTQTPRYLIKTRGQQVTLSCSPISGHRSVSWYQQTPGQGLQFLFEYFSETQRNKGNFPGRFSGRQFSNSRSEMNVSTLELGDSALYLCASSLQAGVRTDTQYFGPGTRLTVL.

The V call is TRBV6-1, the J call TRBJ2-1, with 11 nucleotides matching TRBD2. This CDR3 contains 15 residues. Trimming removed 6 bases from V and 4 bases from J; junction bases left unmatched: 5. CDR1 is MNHNS and CDR2 is SASEGT in the germline V gene. The CDR3 loop reads CASSSTSGVYNEQFF. CDR3 sequence (DNA): TGTGCCAGCAGCTCGACTAGCGGGGTTTACAATGAGCAGTTCTTC.

In its sample, this clonotype was seen once. The gene calls are TRBV29-1 and TRBJ1-4, with TRBD1 matching over 7 bases. Germline loops: CDR1 SQVTM, CDR2 ANQGSEA. V lost 5 bases, J lost 5 bases, and 11 bases stayed unmatched. CDR3 length equals 15 residues. CDR3 loop: CSVSPGDSPNEKLFF. CDR3 DNA sequence: TGCAGCGTTTCCCCGGGGGACAGCCCCAATGAAAAACTGTTTTTT.

In its sample, this clonotype was seen many times. V gene TRBV29-1 combines with J gene TRBJ2-1; D possibly corresponds to TRBD1 (6 bases). The germline V gene encodes CDR1 SQVTM and CDR2 ANQGSEA. This CDR3 is built from 16 residues. Trimming took off 0 bases at V and 2 bases at J, with 14 bases between the two ends. The CDR3, as DNA: TGCAGCGTTGAAGATCATGTGGGGGCTACCTACAATGAGCAGTTCTTC. Its translation is CSVEDHVGATYNEQFF.

The chain links TRBV19 to TRBJ2-1, with D possibly TRBD2 on 6 matching bases. Trimming stripped 6 bases from V and 3 bases from J, with 9 bases between. The CDR3 is 13 residues long. Germline CDR1 reads LNHDA; CDR2 reads SQIVND (reference sequence). The CDR3: CASSREDYNEQFF. The CDR3 DNA reads as TGTGCCAGTAGCAGGGAGGACTACAATGAGCAGTTCTTC.

This clonotype was observed a few times. The rearrangement uses TRBV29-1 and TRBJ1-1; D is uncertain. The CDR3 loop spans 12 amino acids. Trimming shortened V by 3 bases and J by 2 bases, and 7 bases separated the two germline ends. The germline CDR1 and CDR2 sequences are SQVTM and ANQGSEA. CDR3 loop: CSVDRHNTEAFF. The CDR3 DNA sequence: TGCAGCGTTGATAGACACAACACTGAAGCTTTCTTT.

This clonotype was seen a few times. J is TRBJ2-3 and V is TRBV18, with 8 bases aligning to TRBD1. Per the germline V gene, CDR1 is KGHSH and CDR2 is LQKENI. The CDR3 loop spans 15 amino acids. V lost 3 bases to trimming and J lost 4 bases; unmatched junction nucleotides: 6. Here the CDR3 DNA reads TGTGCCAGCTCACCCCAGACAGGGGCCGCAGATACGCAGTATTTT. It codes for CASSPQTGAADTQYF. The complete variable domain, with remaining parts taken from reference TRBV18 and TRBJ2-3, reads NAGVMQNPRHLVRRRGQEARLRCSPMKGHSHVYWYRQLPEEGLKFMVYLQKENIIDESGMPKERFSAEFPKEGPSILRIQQVVRGDSAAYFCASSPQTGAADTQYFGPGTRLTVL.

The chain joins TRBV27 to TRBJ2-5; the match to TRBD1 covers 9 bases. CDR3 size: 13 residues. Per the germline V gene, CDR1 is MNHEY and CDR2 is SMNVEV (reference sequence). V shed 7 bases and J 6 bases; nucleotides not matched to a gene: 6. The DNA of the CDR3 is TGTGCCAGCACCCAGGACAGGGGAAAGACCCAGTACTTC. This codes for CASTQDRGKTQYF.

The table lists this clonotype with many counts. The J gene is TRBJ2-7, the V gene TRBV12-3 or TRBV12-4, with D unresolved. The length of the CDR3 is 15 residues. The V and J ends lost 3 bases and 0 bases respectively, with 12 bases between them. The CDR3 DNA follows: TGTGCCAGCAGTTTTATCGGGCCAAGCTCCTACGAGCAGTACTTC. It specifies CASSFIGPSSYEQYF.

This clonotype turned up a few times. The chain uses TRBV9 and TRBJ2-1; 7 bases line up with TRBD2. The germline V gene has CDR1 SGDLS and CDR2 YYNGEE. This CDR3 contains 13 residues. With V trimmed by 4 bases and J by 9 bases, 7 bases remained unmatched. The CDR3 DNA sequence: TGTGCCAGCAGCACCCGCGGGAGCTTTGAGCAGTTCTTC. Translating gives CASSTRGSFEQFF.

The DNA of the CDR3 is TGTGCCAGCAATCCGGAACCGGTGGTTCCGGAAGCTTTCTTT. Translating it yields CASNPEPVVPEAFF. The chain joins TRBV27 to TRBJ1-1; D call uncertain. Looked up from germline, CDR1 is MNHEY and CDR2 is SMNVEV (reference sequence). V gave up 7 bases and J gave up 8 bases, with 20 bases separating them. The CDR3 sequence is 14 residues long.

Many counts were recorded for this clonotype. The chain has TRBV7-9 and TRBJ2-3; D is ambiguous. The CDR3 spans 16 residues. Looked up from germline, CDR1 is SEHNR and CDR2 is FQNEAQ (reference sequence). Trimming cost V 5 bases and J 2 bases, with 17 bases left between them. CDR3 protein: CASSPLRTDFTDTQYF. The CDR3 DNA follows: TGTGCCAGCAGCCCTTTGCGGACCGACTTCACAGATACGCAGTATTTT.

This clonotype turned up a few times. V is TRBV12-3 or TRBV12-4 and J is TRBJ2-5; D is unclear. The CDR3 spans 12 residues. V dropped 2 bases and J dropped 5 bases, with 6 bases sitting between them. As DNA, the CDR3 is TGTGCCAGCAGTTTACTGAGGGAGACCCAGTACTTC. It is translated as CASSLLRETQYF.

This clonotype was detected a few times. This chain connects TRBV3-1 to TRBJ2-2, with D perhaps being TRBD1 or TRBD2 (5 bases each). Trimming took off 5 bases at V and 5 bases at J, with 18 bases between the two ends. The CDR3 contains 16 residues. Germline values: CDR1 LGHDT, CDR2 YNNKEL (reference sequence). CDR3 sequence (DNA): TGTGCCAGCAGCGACAAGGGTAGAGGGGCGACCGGGGAGCTGTTTTTT. As protein: CASSDKGRGATGELFF. The full variable domain, its missing parts supplied by reference TRBV3-1 and TRBJ2-2, is DTAVSQTPKYLVTQMGNDKSIKCEQNLGHDTMYWYKQDSKKFLKIMFSYNNKELIINETVPNRFSPKSPDKAHLNLHINSLELGDSAVYFCASSDKGRGATGELFFGEGSRLTVL.